Reported below is one T cell receptor (beta chain). What it recognizes is unknown. Documented treatment: treatment-naive control, cytoreductive nephrectomy. Control samples are tumors resected by cytoreductive nephrectomy without prior radiation. The data were obtained in a study of radiation and T cells in renal cell carcinoma. Findings and limits, study-wide: Dominant CDR3 motifs were more common in irradiated tumors than controls. Irradiated tumors had higher TCR clonality than control tumors.

Sequencing was performed with immunoSEQ multiplex PCR; in TCRdb, only in-frame clones are kept and a portion is missing. The sample contains fewer than 10,000 clones, approximately 65% of which appear only once. The sequencing here drew on tumor tissue, taken from a patient whose treatment was nephrectomy without radiotherapy. The sequence was obtained from a woman in her 70s with renal cell carcinoma.

The DNA for the CDR3 is TGTGCCACCAGCAGAGTACGTGGGACAGGGGGGTTTGGTGAAAAACTGTTTTTT. This encodes CATSRVRGTGGFGEKLFF. The genes are TRBV15 and TRBJ1-4; 11 positions agree with TRBD1. V shed 1 base and J 7 bases; nucleotides not matched to a gene: 11. This CDR3 region has 18 residues. In germline, CDR1 is LNHNV, CDR2 YYDKDF (reference sequence). The variable domain in full, completed from reference TRBV15 and TRBJ1-4, reads DAMVIQNPRYQVTQFGKPVTLSCSQTLNHNVMYWYQQKSSQAPKLLFHYYDKDFNNEADTPDNFQSRRPNTSFCFLDIRSPGLGDTAMYLCATSRVRGTGGFGEKLFFGSGTQLSVL.